This T cell receptor beta chain was captured by sequencing in a study of neoadjuvant nivolumab and ipilimumab in lung cancer. The study, taken as a whole, reports: Blood richness before therapy tracked richness in tumors resected after neoadjuvant therapy.

CDR3 size: 13 residues. Trimming removed 0 bases from V and 0 bases from J, with 4 bases in between. Germline V CDR1 and CDR2: SGHRS, YFSETQ. With respect to this clone: Its target is unknown.

TCRdb keeps only in-frame clones here, not all; method: immunoSEQ multiplex PCR. The sample lists roughly 39,000 clones, nearly 90% seen once, with 2.5% to 4% in the top ten. The sequences come from peripheral blood, collected before neoadjuvant nivolumab, alone or with ipilimumab. This receptor was identified in an adult with non-small cell lung cancer. The chain couples TRBV5-1 to TRBJ2-7; no clear D. CDR3 coding DNA: TGCGCCAGCAGCTTGGAAAGCTCCTACGAGCAGTACTTC. Translated, it gives CASSLESSYEQYF.